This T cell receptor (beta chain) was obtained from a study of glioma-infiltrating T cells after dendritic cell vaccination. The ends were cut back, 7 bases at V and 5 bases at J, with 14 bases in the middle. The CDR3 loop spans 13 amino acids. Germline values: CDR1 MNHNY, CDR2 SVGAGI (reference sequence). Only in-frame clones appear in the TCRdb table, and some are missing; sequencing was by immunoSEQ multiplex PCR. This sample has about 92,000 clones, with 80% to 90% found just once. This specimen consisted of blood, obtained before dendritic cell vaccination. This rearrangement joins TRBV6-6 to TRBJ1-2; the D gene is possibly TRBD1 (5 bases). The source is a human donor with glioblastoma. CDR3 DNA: TGTGCCAGCACCCCGGGGGGAGGGTATGGCTACACCTTC. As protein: CASTPGGGYGYTF.